This entry lists 12 T cell receptor beta chains sequenced from one sample in a study of CD8 T cells in ankylosing spondylitis. Study-wide findings and caveats: Ankylosing spondylitis blood appeared to be characterized by a TCR beta motif of under ten highly homologous variants.

Their antigens are not known. TCRdb re-called the 5' RACE reads through MiXCR, storing one row per CDR3 protein. This sample has about 220,000 distinct CDR3 sequences; around 6.6% occur once, and the top ten carry approximately 15%. The sample was blood, either unsorted or a sorted T cell fraction (not recorded which). Receptor source: a male donor with ankylosing spondylitis.

This clonotype was counted many times. This rearrangement joins TRBV7-9 to TRBJ1-2; D gene unclear. The CDR3 spans 16 residues. CDR1 and CDR2 (germline): SEHNR, FQNEAQ (reference sequence). The ends were cut back, 6 bases at V and 0 bases at J, with 17 bases in the middle. The chain's CDR3 is CASRPKTEPANYGYTF. CDR3 coding DNA: TGTGCCAGCAGACCGAAAACAGAGCCTGCTAACTATGGCTACACCTTC.

This clonotype was counted ten times or more. The chain joins TRBV28 to TRBJ1-2; D possibly corresponds to TRBD1 (6 bases). V was shortened by 6 bases and J by 4 bases, with 15 bases between the two germline ends. CDR3 length: 14 residues. The germline CDR1 and CDR2 sequences are MDHEN and SYDVKM. The CDR3 spells CASRDSGLSYGYTF. CDR3 sequence (DNA): TGTGCCAGCAGGGACAGCGGGCTTTCCTATGGCTACACCTTC.

This chain uses TRBV11-1 with TRBJ2-7; 11 nucleotides align to TRBD1. This CDR3 comprises 18 residues. Germline CDR1 SGHAT, CDR2 FQDESV (reference sequence). The J segment lost 6 bases and the V segment lost 4 bases, leaving 17 bases of the junction unmatched. The CDR3 region is CASSSGTGGRTSLPEQYF. The CDR3 nucleotides read TGTGCCAGCAGCTCCGGGACAGGGGGTAGGACTAGCCTTCCCGAGCAGTACTTC.

This clonotype was recorded a few times. The chain employs TRBV4-2 and TRBJ2-7, with a tentative D call TRBD2 (6 bases). Germline V gives CDR1 LGHNA, CDR2 YNFKEQ. The CDR3 length is 14 residues. V lost 5 bases to trimming and J lost 0 bases, with 11 bases between them. The CDR3 nucleotides read TGTGCCAGCAGCGCCGAGCGGGCCTCCTACGAGCAGTACTTC. Protein: CASSAERASYEQYF.

This clonotype came up many times. This chain uses TRBV7-2 with TRBJ2-2, with 10 bases that match TRBD2. CDR1 is SGHTA, CDR2 FQGNSA, per germline. V shed 0 bases and J 7 bases; nucleotides not matched to a gene: 5. The CDR3 loop spans 16 amino acids. In nucleotides, the CDR3 is TGTGCCAGCAGCTTAGCAGTCTTAGCGGGGGGCGGGGAGCTGTTTTTT. Amino acid sequence: CASSLAVLAGGGELFF.

V is TRBV20-1 and J is TRBJ2-5; no clear D gene. Per the germline V gene, CDR1 is DFQATT and CDR2 is SNEGSKA (reference sequence). The V gene lost 3 bases and the J gene lost 1 base, with 6 bases spanning the gap. The CDR3 totals 12 residues. DNA for the CDR3: TGCAGTGCTAGTGGCGTCCAAGAGACCCAGTACTTC. Amino acid sequence: CSASGVQETQYF.

There are many counts of this clonotype. The chain combines TRBV4-3 with TRBJ1-2; unclear D gene. The CDR3 sequence is 16 residues long. Germline CDR1 LGHNA, CDR2 YSLEER. The germline V and J ends were trimmed by 0 bases and 8 bases, with 19 bases remaining between them. CDR3 coding DNA: TGCGCCAGCAGCCAAGATGTCACGGACCGTCTTTTCGGCTACACCTTC. This encodes CASSQDVTDRLFGYTF.

This clonotype was observed at least ten times. The gene calls are TRBV7-9 and TRBJ1-4, with TRBD1 as a possible D gene (6 bases). The CDR3 totals 15 residues. Trimming took 5 bases from V and 2 from J, leaving 12 bases between them. Germline V gives CDR1 SEHNR, CDR2 FQNEAQ (reference sequence). CDR3 DNA sequence: TGTGCCAGCAGCACCCCAGGGGTGACTAATGAAAAACTGTTTTTT. Translating it yields CASSTPGVTNEKLFF.

This clonotype was counted at least ten times. The chain has TRBV7-9 and TRBJ2-1; 8 bases align to TRBD2. V was clipped by 5 bases and J by 2 bases; unmatched bases: 8. The CDR3 length is 16 residues. CDR1 and CDR2 (germline): SEHNR, FQNEAQ (reference sequence). The CDR3 bases are TGTGCCAGCAGCCTACGTGCCGGGAGGGCCTACAATGAGCAGTTCTTC. It translates to CASSLRAGRAYNEQFF.

In its sample, this clonotype was seen many times. This chain uses TRBV7-8 with TRBJ2-1; D is perhaps TRBD1 (5 bases). V was shortened by 6 bases and J by 5 bases, with 14 bases between the two germline ends. Germline CDR1 SGHVS, CDR2 FQNEAQ. The CDR3 spans 14 residues. The CDR3 bases are TGTGCCAGCAGTCAACACCGACAGAACAATGAGCAGTTCTTC. Its translation is CASSQHRQNNEQFF.

This clonotype was counted between two and nine times. J is TRBJ2-7 and V is TRBV9, with a tentative D call TRBD1 (6 bases). The germline CDR1 and CDR2 sequences are SGDLS and YYNGEE. V was trimmed by 5 bases and J by 4 bases, leaving 10 bases between them. The CDR3 runs to 12 residues. The chain's CDR3 is CASRGTSYEQYF. DNA of the CDR3: TGTGCCAGCAGGGGGACAAGTTACGAGCAGTACTTC.

This clonotype has a count of ten or more. This chain connects TRBV20-1 to TRBJ2-3; 7 bases map to TRBD2. CDR1 is DFQATT, CDR2 SNEGSKA, per germline (reference sequence). CDR3 length: 15 residues. V shed 3 bases, J shed 0 bases, and the junction held 6 bases outside the gene matches. The CDR3 DNA is TGCAGTGCTAGGGCGCGCGGGAGTAGCACAGATACGCAGTATTTT. The encoded protein is CSARARGSSTDTQYF.